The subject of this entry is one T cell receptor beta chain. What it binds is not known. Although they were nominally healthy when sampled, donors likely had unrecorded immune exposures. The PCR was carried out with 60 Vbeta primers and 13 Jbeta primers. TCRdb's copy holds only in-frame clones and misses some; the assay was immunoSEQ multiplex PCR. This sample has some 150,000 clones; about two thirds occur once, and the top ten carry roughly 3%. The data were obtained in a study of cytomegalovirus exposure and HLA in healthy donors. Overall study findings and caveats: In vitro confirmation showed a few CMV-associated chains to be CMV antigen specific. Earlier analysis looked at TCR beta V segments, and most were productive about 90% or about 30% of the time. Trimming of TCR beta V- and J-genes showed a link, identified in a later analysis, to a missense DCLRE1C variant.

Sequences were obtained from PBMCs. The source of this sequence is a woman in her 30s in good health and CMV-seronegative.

CDR3: CSPTSQAQNEQFF. CDR3 DNA: TGCAGCCCCACCAGTCAGGCCCAAAATGAGCAGTTCTTC. The V and J genes are TRBV29-1 and TRBJ2-1, with D unresolved. The V gene's germline CDR1 is SQVTM and CDR2 ANQGSEA. V was shortened by 8 bases and J by 7 bases, with 18 bases between the two germline ends. The length of the CDR3 is 13 residues.